The clone carrying this TCR beta chain came up many times. The antigen is undetermined. The data belong to a study of identical twins. In germline, CDR1 is SQVTM, CDR2 ANQGSEA. V was cut by 4 bases and J by 5 bases, with 15 bases left in between. There are 13 residues in the CDR3. Each CDR3 protein is one row after TCRdb ran MiXCR on the 5' RACE reads. The sample contains roughly 710,000 distinct CDR3 sequences, less than 7% of which appear only once. Study results and limitations: Twins' excess sharing was less marked for out-of-frame beta sequences.

The sequenced material came from naive T cells sorted from blood. The TCR was taken from a man younger than 35 in good health. The chain carries TRBV29-1 and TRBJ2-7; D is perhaps TRBD2 (5 bases). The CDR3 DNA reads TGCAGCGTTGTAGGACTCCTTGACCACGAGCAGTACTTC. Translating it yields CSVVGLLDHEQYF.